A single sample gave rise to the 5 T cell receptor beta chains below, sequenced in a study of blood T cell repertoires in COVID-19 (dated by TCRdb to 2018 to 2021). Receptors were amplified or captured by the immunoSEQ multiplex PCR assay. TCRdb limited this immuneACCESS table to in-frame rearrangements with V and J called. A share of clones is missing; checked studies link under half to unresolved V genes, and the rest is unexplained. Recorded for this sample are a few hundred thousand clones; about 88% of them occurred a single time. The ten largest clones take up about 4.7% of the sample. Source material: PBMCs or T cells enriched from blood (not recorded which). These TCRs come from a woman aged 25 to 39 who had been exposed to COVID-19.

This chain joins TRBV27 and TRBJ2-1; 11 bases map to TRBD1. This CDR3 spans 19 amino acids. Germline CDR1 reads MNHEY; CDR2 reads SMNVEV (reference sequence). J was trimmed by 0 bases and V by 6 bases; bases with no gene match: 13. The CDR3 DNA reads as TGTGCCAGCAGATATAGGACAGGGGGCGTGATTCTCTCCTACAATGAGCAGTTCTTC. It specifies CASRYRTGGVILSYNEQFF.

The chain has TRBV28 and TRBJ1-6, with 7 bases lining up with TRBD1. The CDR3 has 13 amino acids. V dropped 8 bases and J dropped 7; count of bases not matched to a gene: 5. Germline V lookup: CDR1 MDHEN, CDR2 SYDVKM. CDR3 in amino acids: CASGLQGNSPLHF. The CDR3 nucleotides read TGTGCCAGCGGCCTACAGGGGAATTCACCCCTCCACTTT.

The chain has TRBV27 and TRBJ2-7; 7 nucleotides agree with TRBD1. There are 13 residues in the CDR3. Germline loops: CDR1 MNHEY, CDR2 SMNVEV (reference sequence). Trimming took 6 bases from V and 3 from J; bases not matched to a gene: 5. This chain's CDR3 is CASSLQGSYEQYF. The CDR3 DNA sequence: TGTGCCAGCAGCTTACAGGGGAGCTACGAGCAGTACTTC.

CDR3 DNA sequence: TGTGCCAGTAGGGACAGAACCACTGAAGCTTTCTTT. This translates into CASRDRTTEAFF. The chain is built from TRBV19 and TRBJ1-1; tentatively, D is TRBD1 (6 bases). V was pared by 6 bases and J by 4 bases, with 9 bases between. This CDR3 region has 12 residues. Germline V gene lookup returns CDR1 LNHDA and CDR2 SQIVND (reference sequence).

This clone has just one count. The chain is built from TRBV7-9 and TRBJ1-1, with D possibly being TRBD1 (5 bases). CDR3 length: 16 residues. V dropped 2 bases and J dropped 2 bases, with 15 bases sitting between them. Germline V gives CDR1 SEHNR, CDR2 FQNEAQ (reference sequence). The CDR3: CASSLSPTDTNTEAFF. The CDR3 DNA is TGTGCCAGCAGCTTATCCCCGACAGACACTAACACTGAAGCTTTCTTT.